The 8 T cell receptor beta chains listed next were all sequenced from one sample in a study of OX40 agonist ivuxolimab in advanced cancers. Sequencing used immunoSEQ multiplex PCR; TCRdb keeps in-frame clones, though not all of them. The sample carries about 92,000 clones, 91% recorded once. Material: CD4+ or CD8+ T cells sorted from blood, obtained in a trial of the OX40 agonist ivuxolimab. All receptors derive from an adult with an advanced solid tumor such as melanoma, head and neck, liver or kidney cancer.

This clone was seen once. The chain recombines TRBV21-1 with TRBJ2-2; the D call in the table, TRBD2, was not verified against the DNA. TRBV21-1 is described as a pseudogene. The CDR3 runs 16 residues. For the CDR3, the DNA is TGTGCCAGCAGCAACTCGGGAGGGCAGAACACCGGGGAGCTGTTTTTT. Encoded protein: CASSNSGGQNTGELFF.

The chain couples TRBV7-8 to TRBJ2-7, with 10 bases identical to TRBD2. The CDR3 is made up of 14 amino acids. V shed 2 bases, J shed 3 bases, and the junction held 1 base outside the gene matches. The germline V gene has CDR1 SGHVS and CDR2 FQNEAQ. CDR3 loop: CASSLTSGNYEQYF. DNA of the CDR3: TGTGCCAGCAGCTTAACTAGCGGGAACTACGAGCAGTACTTC.

V is TRBV15 and J is TRBJ1-4, with D maybe TRBD1 (5 bases). Trimming shortened V by 0 bases and J by 0 bases, and 14 bases separated the two germline ends. Germline assignment: CDR1 LNHNV and CDR2 YYDKDF (reference sequence). This CDR3 is built from 18 residues. The DNA of the CDR3 is TGTGCCACCAGCAGAGACTTCGACAGAGTTGCAACTAATGAAAAACTGTTTTTT. This codes for CATSRDFDRVATNEKLFF.

CDR3 loop: CASSLRGTVFGNEQFF. In DNA, the CDR3 is TGCGCCAGCAGCTTGAGAGGGACGGTCTTCGGCAATGAGCAGTTCTTC. The genes are TRBV5-1 and TRBJ2-1; perhaps D is TRBD1 or TRBD2 (5 bases each). V gave up 1 base and J gave up 6 bases, with 17 bases separating them. Per the germline V gene, CDR1 is SGHRS and CDR2 is YFSETQ. This CDR3 is built from 16 residues. The entire variable domain, with the rest obtained from reference TRBV5-1 and TRBJ2-1, is as follows: KAGVTQTPRYLIKTRGQQVTLSCSPISGHRSVSWYQQTPGQGLQFLFEYFSETQRNKGNFPGRFSGRQFSNSRSEMNVSTLELGDSALYLCASSLRGTVFGNEQFFGPGTRLTVL.

The chain recombines TRBV6-5 with TRBJ1-3; possibly TRBD1 for D (5 bases). CDR1 and CDR2 (germline): MNHEY, SVGAGI. The CDR3 covers 15 residues. Trimming left V 5 bases short and J 0 bases short, with 11 bases between. Here the CDR3 reads CASSRDGNSGNTIYF. DNA of the CDR3: TGTGCCAGCAGTCGGGACGGGAACTCTGGAAACACCATATATTTT.

The CDR3 region is CASRIAGNANTGELFF. DNA for the CDR3: TGTGCCAGCCGGATTGCGGGCAACGCGAACACCGGGGAGCTGTTTTTT. The chain uses TRBV28 and TRBJ2-2; tentative D call: TRBD2 (5 bases). Trimming left V 8 bases short and J 0 bases short, with 16 bases between. This CDR3 has 16 amino acids. CDR1 is MDHEN, CDR2 SYDVKM, per germline.

The chain uses TRBV6-5 and TRBJ2-7, with D perhaps being TRBD1 or TRBD2 (5 bases each). This CDR3 contains 13 residues. Deletions cut 7 bases from V and 3 bases from J, with 13 bases between. Germline V CDR1 and CDR2: MNHEY, SVGAGI. DNA for the CDR3: TGTGCCAGCAAAAAGGGACCACGCTACGAGCAGTACTTC. It translates to CASKKGPRYEQYF.

The chain uses TRBV9 and TRBJ2-3; D perhaps matches TRBD2 (6 bases). Trimming took 0 bases from V and 3 from J, leaving 14 bases between them. CDR1 and CDR2 (germline): SGDLS, YYNGEE. This CDR3 comprises 16 residues. The DNA of the CDR3 is TGTGCCAGCAGCGTAGCAGAGGGCGCGGGGACAGATACGCAGTATTTT. Its protein product is CASSVAEGAGTDTQYF.